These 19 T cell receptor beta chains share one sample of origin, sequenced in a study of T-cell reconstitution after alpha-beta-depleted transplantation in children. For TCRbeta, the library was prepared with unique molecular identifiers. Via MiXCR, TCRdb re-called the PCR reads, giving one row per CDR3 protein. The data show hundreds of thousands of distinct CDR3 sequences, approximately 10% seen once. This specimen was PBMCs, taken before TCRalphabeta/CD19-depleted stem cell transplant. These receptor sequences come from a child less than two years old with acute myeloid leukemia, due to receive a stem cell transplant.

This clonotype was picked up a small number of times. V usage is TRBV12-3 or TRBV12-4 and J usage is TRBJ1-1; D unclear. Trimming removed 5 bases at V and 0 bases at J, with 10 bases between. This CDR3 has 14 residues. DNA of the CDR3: TGTGCCAGCAGTCCCATTCCGGTGAACACTGAAGCTTTCTTT. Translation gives CASSPIPVNTEAFF.

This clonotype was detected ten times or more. In DNA, the CDR3 is TGCAGTGCTACGGTCCCAGCGGGGGGGGCAGATACGCAGTATTTT. It codes for CSATVPAGGADTQYF. The V and J genes are TRBV20-1 and TRBJ2-3; 10 bases are a match to TRBD2. V shed 4 bases, J shed 4 bases, and the junction held 8 bases outside the gene matches. The germline V gene has CDR1 DFQATT and CDR2 SNEGSKA (reference sequence). CDR3 length equals 15 residues.

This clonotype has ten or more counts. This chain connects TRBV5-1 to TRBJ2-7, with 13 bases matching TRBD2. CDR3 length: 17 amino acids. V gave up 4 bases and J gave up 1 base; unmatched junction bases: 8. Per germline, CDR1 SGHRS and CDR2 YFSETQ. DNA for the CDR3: TGCGCCAGCAGCGTAACTAGCGGGAGGGCCTCATCCTACGAGCAGTACTTC. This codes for CASSVTSGRASSYEQYF.

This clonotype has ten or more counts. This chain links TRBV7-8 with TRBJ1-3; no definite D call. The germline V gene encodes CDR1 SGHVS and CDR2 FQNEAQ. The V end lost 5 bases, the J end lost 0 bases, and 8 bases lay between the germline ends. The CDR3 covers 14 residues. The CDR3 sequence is CASSRWASGNTIYF. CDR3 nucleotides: TGTGCCAGCAGCCGTTGGGCCTCTGGAAACACCATATATTTT.

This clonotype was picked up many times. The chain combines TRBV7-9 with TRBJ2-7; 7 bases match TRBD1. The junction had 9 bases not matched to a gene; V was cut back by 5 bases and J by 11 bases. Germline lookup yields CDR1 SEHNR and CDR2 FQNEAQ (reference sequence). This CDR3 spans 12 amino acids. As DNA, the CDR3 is TGTGCCAGCAGCAAAACCACAGGGGCGGAGTACTTC. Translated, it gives CASSKTTGAEYF.

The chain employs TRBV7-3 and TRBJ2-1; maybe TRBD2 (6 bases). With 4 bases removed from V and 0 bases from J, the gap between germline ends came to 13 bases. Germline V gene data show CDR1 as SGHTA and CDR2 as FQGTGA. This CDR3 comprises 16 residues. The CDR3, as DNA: TGTGCCAGCAGCTCGGTTGCGGGGAGCTCCTACAATGAGCAGTTCTTC. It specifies CASSSVAGSSYNEQFF.

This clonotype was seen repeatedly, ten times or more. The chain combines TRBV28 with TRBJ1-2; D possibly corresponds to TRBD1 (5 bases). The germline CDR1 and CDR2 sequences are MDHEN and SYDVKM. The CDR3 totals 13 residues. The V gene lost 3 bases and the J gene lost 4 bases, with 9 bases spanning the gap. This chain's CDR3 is CASSLERGYGYTF. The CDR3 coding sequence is TGTGCCAGCAGTTTGGAAAGGGGCTATGGCTACACCTTC.

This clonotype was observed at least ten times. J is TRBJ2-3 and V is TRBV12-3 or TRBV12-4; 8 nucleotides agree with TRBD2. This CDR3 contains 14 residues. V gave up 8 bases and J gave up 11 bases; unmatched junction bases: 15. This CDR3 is CASAGLLARGGQYF. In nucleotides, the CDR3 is TGTGCCAGCGCGGGACTTCTCGCCCGGGGGGGGCAGTATTTT.

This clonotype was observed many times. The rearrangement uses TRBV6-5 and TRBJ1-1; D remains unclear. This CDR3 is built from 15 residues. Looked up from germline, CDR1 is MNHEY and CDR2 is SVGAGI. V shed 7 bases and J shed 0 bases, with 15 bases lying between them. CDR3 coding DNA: TGTGCCAGCACGCGCGGGGTGCAACTGAACACTGAAGCTTTCTTT. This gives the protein CASTRGVQLNTEAFF.

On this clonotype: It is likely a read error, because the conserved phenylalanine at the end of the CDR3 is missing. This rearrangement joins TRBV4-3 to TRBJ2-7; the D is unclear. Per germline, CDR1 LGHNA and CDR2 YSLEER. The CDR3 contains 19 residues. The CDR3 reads CANSQRVIVVHGDSYEQYL. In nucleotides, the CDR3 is TGCGCCAACAGCCAAAGGGTGATTGTAGTACATGGAGACTCCTACGAGCAGTACCTC.

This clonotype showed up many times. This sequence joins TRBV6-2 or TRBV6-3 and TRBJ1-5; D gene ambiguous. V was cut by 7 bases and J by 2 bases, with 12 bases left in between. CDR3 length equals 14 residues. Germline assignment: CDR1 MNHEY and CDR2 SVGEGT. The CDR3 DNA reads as TGTGCCAGCACCCTACCTCTGGGCAATCAGCCCCAGCATTTT. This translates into CASTLPLGNQPQHF.

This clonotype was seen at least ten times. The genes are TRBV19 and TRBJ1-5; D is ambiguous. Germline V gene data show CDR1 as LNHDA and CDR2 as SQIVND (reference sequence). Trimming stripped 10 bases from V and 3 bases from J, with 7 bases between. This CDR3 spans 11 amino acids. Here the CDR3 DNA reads TGTGCCACCGGGGTCAATCAGCCCCAGCATTTT. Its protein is CATGVNQPQHF. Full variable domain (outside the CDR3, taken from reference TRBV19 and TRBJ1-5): DGGITQSPKYLFRKEGQNVTLSCEQNLNHDAMYWYRQDPGQGLRLIYYSQIVNDFQKGDIAEGYSVSREKKESFPLTVTSAQKNPTAFYLCATGVNQPQHFGDGTRLSIL.

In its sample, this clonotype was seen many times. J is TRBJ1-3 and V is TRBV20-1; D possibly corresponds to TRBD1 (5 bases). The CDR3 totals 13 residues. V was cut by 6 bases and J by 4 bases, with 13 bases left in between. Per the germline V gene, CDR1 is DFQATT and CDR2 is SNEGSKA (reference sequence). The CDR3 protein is CSAPRTPGNTIYF. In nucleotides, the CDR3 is TGCAGTGCCCCCAGGACACCAGGAAACACCATATATTTT.

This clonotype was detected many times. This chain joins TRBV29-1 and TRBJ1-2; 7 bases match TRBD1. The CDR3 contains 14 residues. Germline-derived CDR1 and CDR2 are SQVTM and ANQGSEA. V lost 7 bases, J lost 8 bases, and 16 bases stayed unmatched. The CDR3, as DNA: TGCAGCGCCTCTAACCACGGAGGGGGCCGAGGCTACACCTTC. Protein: CSASNHGGGRGYTF.

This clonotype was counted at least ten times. CDR3 amino acids: CASSLGQVGANTGELFF. The CDR3 DNA follows: TGCGCCAGCAGCTTGGGCCAGGTGGGAGCGAACACCGGGGAGCTGTTTTTT. This rearrangement joins TRBV5-1 to TRBJ2-2, with D possibly being TRBD2 (5 bases). The V end was cut by 0 bases, the J end by 0 bases, with 12 bases between. The CDR3 has 17 amino acids. Germline V gives CDR1 SGHRS, CDR2 YFSETQ.

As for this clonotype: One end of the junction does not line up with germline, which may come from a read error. The DNA for the CDR3 is TGCAACGTTGATTTAGGCGGGGCTGGGCCTGAAGCTTTCTTT. Amino acids: CNVDLGGAGPEAFF. The chain couples TRBV29-1 to TRBJ1-1; maybe TRBD1 (5 bases). The CDR3 runs to 14 residues. Germline values: CDR1 SQVTM, CDR2 ANQGSEA.

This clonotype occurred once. The CDR3 DNA is TGTGCCAGCAGCCCCCGGCTAGCGGGGTCGAGGGACACGCAGTATTTT. Encoded protein: CASSPRLAGSRDTQYF. The V gene is TRBV5-4, the J gene TRBJ2-3; 9 bases line up with TRBD2. The CDR3 length is 16 residues. V lost 4 bases to trimming and J lost 9 bases; unmatched junction nucleotides: 15. CDR1 and CDR2 (germline): SGHNT, YYREEE (reference sequence).

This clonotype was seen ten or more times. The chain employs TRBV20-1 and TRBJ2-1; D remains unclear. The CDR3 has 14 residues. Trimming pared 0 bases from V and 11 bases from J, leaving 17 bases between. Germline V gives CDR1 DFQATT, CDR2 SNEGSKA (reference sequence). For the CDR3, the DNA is TGCAGTGCTAGAGAGGTTGTGCCCCTCCGTCAGCAGTTCTTC. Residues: CSAREVVPLRQQFF.

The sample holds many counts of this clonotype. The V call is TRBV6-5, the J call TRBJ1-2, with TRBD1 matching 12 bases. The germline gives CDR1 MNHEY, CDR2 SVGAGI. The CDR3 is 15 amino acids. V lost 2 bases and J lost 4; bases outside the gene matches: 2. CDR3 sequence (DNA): TGTGCCAGCAGTTACGGGGGACAGGGGGCCTATGGCTACACCTTC. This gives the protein CASSYGGQGAYGYTF.